The following is a T cell receptor beta chain sequence with its context. Its antigen remains unknown. CDR3 length: 16 residues. The germline V gene encodes CDR1 SEHNR and CDR2 FQNEAQ (reference sequence). Deletions cut 10 bases from V and 0 bases from J, with 21 bases between. The sample originates from a study of T-cell memory formation after mild COVID-19. The study, taken as a whole, reports: Shrinking CD4+ clones were chiefly CM and EM; CD8+ ones were chiefly EMRA.

TCR alpha and TCR beta cDNA libraries carrying sample barcodes and UMIs came from 5'RACE with constant-segment primers. MiXCR was run by TCRdb on the 5' RACE reads, yielding one entry per CDR3 protein. This sample has 580,000 or so distinct CDR3 sequences, with approximately 15% found just once. The origin of this receptor is an adult woman who had mild COVID-19 (a few samples of this study predate the infection). Cell type and time point are not known. The chain recombines TRBV7-9 with TRBJ1-1; a weak D match, TRBD1 (5 bases). The sequencing sample was made of PBMCs or a T cell subset sorted from them (not recorded which). This chain's CDR3 is CANLDPRADVNTEAFF. The CDR3 nucleotides are TGTGCCAACCTAGACCCCAGGGCGGATGTGAACACTGAAGCTTTCTTT.